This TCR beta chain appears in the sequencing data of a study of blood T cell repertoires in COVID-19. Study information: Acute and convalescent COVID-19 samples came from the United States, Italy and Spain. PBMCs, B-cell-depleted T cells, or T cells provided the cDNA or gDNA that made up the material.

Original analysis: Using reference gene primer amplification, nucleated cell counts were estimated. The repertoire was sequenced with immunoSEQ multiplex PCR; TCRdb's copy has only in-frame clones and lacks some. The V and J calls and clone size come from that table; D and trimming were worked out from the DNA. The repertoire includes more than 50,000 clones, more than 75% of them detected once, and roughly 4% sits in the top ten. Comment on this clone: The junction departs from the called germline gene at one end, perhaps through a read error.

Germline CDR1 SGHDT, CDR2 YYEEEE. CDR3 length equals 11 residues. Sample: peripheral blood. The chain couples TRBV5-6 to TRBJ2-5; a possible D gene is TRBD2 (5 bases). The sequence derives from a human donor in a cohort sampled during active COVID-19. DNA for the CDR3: TGTGCCAGCAGCTCCTTAGCGAGCCTGGACTTC. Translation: CASSSLASLDF.